These T cell receptor beta chains were read from a single sample in a study of T cell repertoires and leukemia-associated antigens. These receptors have no known antigen. Using its own MiXCR run on the 5' RACE reads, TCRdb lists one record per CDR3 protein. The sample has approximately 12,000 distinct CDR3 sequences, just over 40% seen once. The sequenced sample consisted of CD3+ T cells sorted from blood and cultured. These receptors were collected from a female donor in good health. The CDR3 runs from the conserved cysteine through the conserved F or W. A D gene is named only where the DNA matches it firmly. For some rows the clone size is stated as once, few or many, or as a class when expanded; others skip it.

CASRVLAGGALSYNEQFF	TGCGCCAGCAGGGTACTAGCGGGAGGTGCTCTCTCCTACAATGAGCAGTTCTTC	TRBV5-1	medium-sized	TRBJ2-1	TRBD2	18
CGVGEKGEAFF	TGCGGCGTTGGAGAAAAAGGTGAAGCTTTCTTT	TRBV29-1	NA	TRBJ1-1	NA	11
CASSFWELNQPQHF	TGTGCCAGCAGCTTTTGGGAATTAAATCAGCCCCAGCATTTT	TRBV7-2	many	TRBJ1-5	NA	14
CASSQEAHYEQYF	TGCGCCAGCAGCCAGGAGGCCCACTACGAGCAGTACTTC	TRBV4-1	medium-sized	TRBJ2-7	NA	13
CASSPDRRDTQYF	TGCGCCAGCAGCCCCGACAGGCGTGATACGCAGTATTTT	TRBV5-1	few	TRBJ2-3	NA	13
CASGGSGSPYNEQFF	TGTGCTAGTGGTGGCTCGGGATCCCCCTACAATGAGCAGTTCTTC	TRBV12-5	few	TRBJ2-1	NA	15
CASSYSSGALGTRYF	TGTGCCAGCAGTTACTCATCGGGGGCCTTAGGGACCCGGTACTTC	TRBV6-5	NA	TRBJ2-5	NA	15
CASSLDRGHGNTIYF	TGTGCCAGCAGCTTGGACAGGGGGCATGGAAACACCATATATTTT	TRBV7-9	NA	TRBJ1-3	TRBD1	15
CASSSQGWETQYF	TGTGCCAGCAGCTCTCAAGGCTGGGAGACCCAGTACTTC	TRBV11-2	many	TRBJ2-5	NA	13
CAGSVGPLEAFGYNEQFF	TGTGCCGGCAGCGTGGGCCCTCTAGAGGCCTTCGGCTACAATGAGCAGTTCTTC	TRBV9	NA	TRBJ2-1	NA	18
CASSQADRGLAGELSF	TGCGCCAGCAGCCAAGCGGACAGGGGGCTGGCCGGGGAGCTGTCTTTT	TRBV4-1	NA	TRBJ2-2	TRBD1	16
CAISESGLSNQPQHF	TGTGCCATCAGTGAGTCGGGGCTTTCCAATCAGCCCCAGCATTTT	TRBV10-3	NA	TRBJ1-5	NA	15
CASSFPAGPSTETQYF	TGTGCCAGCAGCTTCCCCGCAGGACCAAGCACAGAGACGCAGTATTTT	TRBV7-9	NA	TRBJ2-3	NA	16
CASSLDPGVRYEQFF	TGTGCCAGCAGCCTCGACCCGGGGGTACGGTATGAGCAGTTCTTC	TRBV9	medium-sized	TRBJ2-1	NA	15
CASRHGLAGDGAKNIQYF	TGCGCCAGCCGCCATGGACTAGCAGGAGACGGGGCCAAAAACATTCAGTACTTC	TRBV5-1	NA	TRBJ2-4	TRBD2	18
CASTLGQGGTGELFF	TGCGCCAGCACCCTCGGACAGGGAGGAACCGGGGAGCTGTTTTTT	TRBV5-1	NA	TRBJ2-2	TRBD1	15
CASSPPTTSNEKLFF	TGTGCCAGCAGCCCACCGACAACCAGCAATGAAAAACTGTTTTTT	TRBV9	NA	TRBJ1-4	NA	15
CASSRLAAETDTQYF	TGTGCCAGCAGCCGTCTAGCGGCCGAAACAGATACGCAGTATTTT	TRBV12-3/TRBV12-4	once	TRBJ2-3	TRBD2	15
CAGSLDRGRGGYTF	TGTGCCGGTAGCTTGGACAGGGGGCGCGGTGGCTACACCTTC	TRBV7-9	NA	TRBJ1-2	TRBD1	14
CASSQGTGGYGYTF	TGCGCCAGCAGCCAAGGGACAGGGGGCTATGGCTACACCTTC	TRBV5-1	once	TRBJ1-2	TRBD1	14